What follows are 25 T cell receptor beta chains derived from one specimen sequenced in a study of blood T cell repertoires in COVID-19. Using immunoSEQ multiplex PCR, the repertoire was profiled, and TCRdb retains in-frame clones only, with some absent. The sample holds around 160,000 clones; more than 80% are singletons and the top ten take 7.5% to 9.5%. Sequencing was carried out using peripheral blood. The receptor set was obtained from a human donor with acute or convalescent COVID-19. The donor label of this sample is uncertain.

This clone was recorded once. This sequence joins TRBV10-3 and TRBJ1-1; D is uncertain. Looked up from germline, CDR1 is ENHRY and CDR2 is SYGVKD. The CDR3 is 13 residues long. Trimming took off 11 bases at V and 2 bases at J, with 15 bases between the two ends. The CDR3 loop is CASTPVSNTEAFF. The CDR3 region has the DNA TGTGCCTCAACCCCGGTTTCTAACACTGAAGCTTTCTTT.

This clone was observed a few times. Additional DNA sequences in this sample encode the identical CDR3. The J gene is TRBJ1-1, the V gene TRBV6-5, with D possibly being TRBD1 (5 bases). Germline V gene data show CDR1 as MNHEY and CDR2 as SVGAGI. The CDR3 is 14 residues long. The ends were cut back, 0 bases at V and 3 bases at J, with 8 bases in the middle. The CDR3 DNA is TGTGCCAGCAGTTACTCGTCGGGGGACACTGAAGCTTTCTTT. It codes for CASSYSSGDTEAFF.

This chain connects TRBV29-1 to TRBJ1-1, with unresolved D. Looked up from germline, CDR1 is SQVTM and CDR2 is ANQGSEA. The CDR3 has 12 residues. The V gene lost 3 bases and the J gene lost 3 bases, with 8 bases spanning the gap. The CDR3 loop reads CSVDREDTEAFF. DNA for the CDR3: TGCAGCGTTGACCGGGAGGACACTGAAGCTTTCTTT.

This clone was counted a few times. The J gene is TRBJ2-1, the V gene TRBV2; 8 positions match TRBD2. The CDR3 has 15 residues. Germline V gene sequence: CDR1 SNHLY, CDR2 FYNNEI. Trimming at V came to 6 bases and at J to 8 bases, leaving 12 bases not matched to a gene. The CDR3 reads CASRKDRSGGDEQFF. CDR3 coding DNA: TGTGCCAGCAGGAAAGACAGGTCGGGAGGGGATGAGCAGTTCTTC.

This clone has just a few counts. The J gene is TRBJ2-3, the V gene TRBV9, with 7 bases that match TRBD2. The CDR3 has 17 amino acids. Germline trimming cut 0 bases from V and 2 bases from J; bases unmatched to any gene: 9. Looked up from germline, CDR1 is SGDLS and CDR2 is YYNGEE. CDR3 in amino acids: CASSVEWSGANTDTQYF. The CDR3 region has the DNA TGTGCCAGCAGCGTAGAATGGAGCGGGGCGAACACAGATACGCAGTATTTT.

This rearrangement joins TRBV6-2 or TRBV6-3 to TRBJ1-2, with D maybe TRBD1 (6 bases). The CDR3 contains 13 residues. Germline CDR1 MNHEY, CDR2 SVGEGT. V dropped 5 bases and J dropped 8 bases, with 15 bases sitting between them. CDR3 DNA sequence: TGTGCCAGCAGTACTAACAGGGTGCTCGGCTACACCTTC. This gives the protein CASSTNRVLGYTF.

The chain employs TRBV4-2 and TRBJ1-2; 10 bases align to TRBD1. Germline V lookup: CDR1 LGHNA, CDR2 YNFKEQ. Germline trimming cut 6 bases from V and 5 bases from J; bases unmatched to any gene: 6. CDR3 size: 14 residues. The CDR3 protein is CASSPTGGLYGYTF. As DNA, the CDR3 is TGTGCCAGCAGTCCGACAGGGGGCCTGTATGGCTACACCTTC.

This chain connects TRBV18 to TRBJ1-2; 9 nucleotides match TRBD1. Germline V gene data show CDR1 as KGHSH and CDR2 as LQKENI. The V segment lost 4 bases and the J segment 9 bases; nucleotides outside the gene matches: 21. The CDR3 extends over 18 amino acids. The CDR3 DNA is TGTGCCAGCTCACTGAAGGGGGACAGGGTGAAGTCTGGATGGAGCTACACCTTC. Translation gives CASSLKGDRVKSGWSYTF.

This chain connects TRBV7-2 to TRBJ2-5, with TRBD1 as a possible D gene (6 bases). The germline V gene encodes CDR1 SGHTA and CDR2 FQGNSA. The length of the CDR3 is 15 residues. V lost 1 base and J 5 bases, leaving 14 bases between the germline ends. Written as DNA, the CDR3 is TGTGCCAGCAGCTTAGTAGGGCAGGGGCCGGAGACCCAGTACTTC. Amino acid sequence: CASSLVGQGPETQYF.

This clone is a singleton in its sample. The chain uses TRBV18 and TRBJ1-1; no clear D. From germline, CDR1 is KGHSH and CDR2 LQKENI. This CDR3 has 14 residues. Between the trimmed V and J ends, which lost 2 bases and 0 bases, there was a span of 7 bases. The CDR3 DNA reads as TGTGCCAGCTCACCAGGGCTTCTGAACACTGAAGCTTTCTTT. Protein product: CASSPGLLNTEAFF.

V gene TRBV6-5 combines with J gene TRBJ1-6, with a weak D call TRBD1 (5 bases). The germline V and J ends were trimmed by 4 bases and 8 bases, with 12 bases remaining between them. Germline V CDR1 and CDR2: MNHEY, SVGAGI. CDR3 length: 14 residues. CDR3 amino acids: CASSSRTLYSPLHF. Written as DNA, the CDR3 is TGTGCCAGCAGTTCCCGGACACTTTATTCACCCCTCCACTTT.

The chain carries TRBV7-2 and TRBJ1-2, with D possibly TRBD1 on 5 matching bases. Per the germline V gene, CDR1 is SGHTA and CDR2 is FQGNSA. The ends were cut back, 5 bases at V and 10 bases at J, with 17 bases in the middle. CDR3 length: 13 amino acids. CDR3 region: CASSPNSREAYTF. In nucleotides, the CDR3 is TGTGCCAGCAGCCCCAACAGCAGGGAGGCCTACACCTTC. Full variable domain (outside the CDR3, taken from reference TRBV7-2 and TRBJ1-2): GAGVSQSPSNKVTEKGKDVELRCDPISGHTALYWYRQSLGQGLEFLIYFQGNSAPDKSGLPSDRFSAERTGGSVSTLTIQRTQQEDSAVYLCASSPNSREAYTFGSGTRLTVV.

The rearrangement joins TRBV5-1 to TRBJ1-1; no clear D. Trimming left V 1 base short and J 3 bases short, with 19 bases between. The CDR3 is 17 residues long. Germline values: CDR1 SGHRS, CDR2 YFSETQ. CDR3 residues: CASSLPPHSSRYTEAFF. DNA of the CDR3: TGCGCCAGCAGCTTGCCCCCTCATTCCAGCAGGTACACTGAAGCTTTCTTT.

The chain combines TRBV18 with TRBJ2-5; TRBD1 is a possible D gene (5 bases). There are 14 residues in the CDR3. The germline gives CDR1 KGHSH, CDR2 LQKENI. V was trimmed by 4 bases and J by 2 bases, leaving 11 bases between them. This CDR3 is CASSLRQPQETQYF. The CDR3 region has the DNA TGTGCCAGCTCACTTCGACAGCCTCAAGAGACCCAGTACTTC.

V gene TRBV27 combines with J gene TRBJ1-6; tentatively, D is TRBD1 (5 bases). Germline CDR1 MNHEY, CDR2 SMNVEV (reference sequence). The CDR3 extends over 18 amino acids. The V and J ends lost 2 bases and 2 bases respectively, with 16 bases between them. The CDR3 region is CASSLKRSGGTYNSPLHF. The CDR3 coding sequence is TGTGCCAGCAGTTTAAAAAGGTCCGGGGGGACCTATAATTCACCCCTCCACTTT.

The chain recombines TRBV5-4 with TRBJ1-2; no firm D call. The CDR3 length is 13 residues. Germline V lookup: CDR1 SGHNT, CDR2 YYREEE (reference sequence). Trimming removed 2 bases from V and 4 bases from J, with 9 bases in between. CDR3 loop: CASSLAAGYGYTF. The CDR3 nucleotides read TGTGCCAGCAGCTTAGCTGCGGGCTATGGCTACACCTTC.

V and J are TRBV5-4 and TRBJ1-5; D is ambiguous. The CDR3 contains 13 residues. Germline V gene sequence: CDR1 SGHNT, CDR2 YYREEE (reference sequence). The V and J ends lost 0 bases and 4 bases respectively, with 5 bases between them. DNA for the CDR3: TGTGCCAGCAGCTTGGGTATTAATCAGCCCCAGCATTTT. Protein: CASSLGINQPQHF.

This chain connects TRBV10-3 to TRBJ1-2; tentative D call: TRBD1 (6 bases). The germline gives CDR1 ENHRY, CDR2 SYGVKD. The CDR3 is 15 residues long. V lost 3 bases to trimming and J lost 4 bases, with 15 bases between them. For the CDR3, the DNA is TGTGCCATCAGTGATTTTAGGACAGAGACCTATGGCTACACCTTC. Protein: CAISDFRTETYGYTF.

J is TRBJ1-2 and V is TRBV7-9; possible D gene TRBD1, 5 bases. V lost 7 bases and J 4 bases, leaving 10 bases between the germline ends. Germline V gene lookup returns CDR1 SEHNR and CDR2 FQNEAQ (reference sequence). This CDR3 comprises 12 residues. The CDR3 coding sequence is TGTGCCAGCACCCGGGGGTCCTATGGCTACACCTTC. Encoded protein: CASTRGSYGYTF.

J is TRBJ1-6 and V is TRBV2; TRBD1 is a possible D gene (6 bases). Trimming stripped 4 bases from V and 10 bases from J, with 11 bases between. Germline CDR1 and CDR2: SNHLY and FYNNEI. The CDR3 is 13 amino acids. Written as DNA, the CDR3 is TGTGCCAGCAGTGGGCGGGGGCAATCACCCCTCCACTTT. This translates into CASSGRGQSPLHF.

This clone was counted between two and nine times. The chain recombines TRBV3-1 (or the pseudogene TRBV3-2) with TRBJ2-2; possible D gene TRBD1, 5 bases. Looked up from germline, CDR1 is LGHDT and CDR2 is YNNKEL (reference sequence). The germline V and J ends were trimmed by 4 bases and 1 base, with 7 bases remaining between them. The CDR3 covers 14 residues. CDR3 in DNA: TGTGCCAGCAGCCTTCAGGGGAACACCGGGGAGCTGTTTTTT. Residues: CASSLQGNTGELFF.

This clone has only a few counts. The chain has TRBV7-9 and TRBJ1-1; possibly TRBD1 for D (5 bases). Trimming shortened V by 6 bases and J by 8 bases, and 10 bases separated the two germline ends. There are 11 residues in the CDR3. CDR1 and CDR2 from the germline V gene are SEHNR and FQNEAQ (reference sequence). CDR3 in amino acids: CASSRGSEAFF. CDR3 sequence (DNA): TGTGCCAGCAGTAGGGGTTCAGAAGCTTTCTTT.

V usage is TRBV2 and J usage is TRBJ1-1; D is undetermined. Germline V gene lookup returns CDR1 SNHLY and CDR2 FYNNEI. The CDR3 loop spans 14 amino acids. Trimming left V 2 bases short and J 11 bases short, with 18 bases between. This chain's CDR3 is CASSESGSVSGAFF. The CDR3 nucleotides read TGTGCCAGCAGTGAAAGCGGCAGTGTTTCGGGGGCTTTCTTT.

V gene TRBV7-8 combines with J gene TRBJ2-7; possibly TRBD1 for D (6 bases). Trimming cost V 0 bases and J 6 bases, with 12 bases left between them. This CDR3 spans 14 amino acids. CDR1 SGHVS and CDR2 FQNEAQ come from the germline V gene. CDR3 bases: TGTGCCAGCAGCTTAGCAACAGGGAGATCCGAGCAGTACTTC. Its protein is CASSLATGRSEQYF.

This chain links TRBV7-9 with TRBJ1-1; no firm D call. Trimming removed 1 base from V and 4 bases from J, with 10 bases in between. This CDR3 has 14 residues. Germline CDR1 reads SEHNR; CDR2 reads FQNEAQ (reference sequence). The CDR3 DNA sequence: TGTGCCAGCAGCTTAGGGTATGGGAGCACTGAAGCTTTCTTT. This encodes CASSLGYGSTEAFF. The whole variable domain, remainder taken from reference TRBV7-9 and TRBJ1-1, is DTGVSQNPRHKITKRGQNVTFRCDPISEHNRLYWYRQTLGQGPEFLTYFQNEAQLEKSRLLSDRFSAERPKGSFSTLEIQRTEQGDSAMYLCASSLGYGSTEAFFGQGTRLTVV.